Listed below are T cell receptor beta chains from one sample, sequenced in a study of multiple sclerosis patients with progressive multifocal leukoencephalopathy. Method: immunoSEQ multiplex PCR; TCRdb's copy keeps in-frame clones and lacks some. The sample lists about 30,000 clones; more than 85% were seen once. The sample was PBMCs. The receptors were sampled from a man aged 25 to 45 with multiple sclerosis. The CDR3 runs from the conserved cysteine through the conserved F or W. Fields, in order: D gene, J gene, V gene, clone size, CDR3 protein, CDR3 DNA. A D gene is named only where the DNA matches it firmly. Clone sizes are given selectively: once, few, many, or a class where the clone is expanded.

>TRBD1|TRBJ2-7|TRBV7-2|NA
CASSTSGTGSEQYF
TGTGCCAGCAGCACGTCCGGGACAGGGTCCGAGCAGTACTTC
>NA|TRBJ2-1|TRBV4-3|NA
CASSQDLRGNNEQFF
TGCGCCAGCAGCCAAGATCTTAGGGGGAACAATGAGCAGTTCTTC
>TRBD1|TRBJ1-2|TRBV4-1|NA
CASSQDRGQAAYGYTF
TGCGCCAGCAGCCAAGATCGAGGACAGGCAGCCTATGGCTACACCTTC
>NA|TRBJ2-7|TRBV15|once
CATSSTRSPPHEQYF
TGTGCCACCAGCAGCACCCGGTCTCCCCCCCACGAGCAGTACTTC
>TRBD2|TRBJ2-3|TRBV5-1|NA
CASSLVTSGGTDTQYF
TGCGCCAGCAGCTTGGTAACTAGCGGAGGCACAGATACGCAGTATTTT
>TRBD1|TRBJ2-1|TRBV30|NA
CAWSGDRVGFYEQFF
TGTGCCTGGAGTGGCGACAGGGTAGGTTTCTATGAGCAGTTCTTC
>NA|TRBJ1-1|TRBV6-5|NA
CASTLKGWGTEAFF
TGTGCCAGCACTTTAAAGGGGTGGGGCACTGAAGCTTTCTTT
>NA|TRBJ1-5|TRBV5-5|NA
CASSFGTSYSNQPQHF
TGTGCCAGCAGCTTCGGGACAAGTTATAGCAATCAGCCCCAGCATTTT
>NA|TRBJ2-7|TRBV7-2|NA
CASSPNYEQYF
TGTGCCAGCAGCCCGAACTACGAGCAGTACTTC
>TRBD2|TRBJ2-3|TRBV29-1|NA
CSVSGLAATDTQYF
TGCAGCGTTAGCGGTCTAGCGGCCACAGATACGCAGTATTTT
>NA|TRBJ2-1|TRBV19|NA
CASSRDRTAINEQFF
TGTGCCAGTAGCCGGGACCGAACAGCGATTAATGAGCAGTTCTTC
>NA|TRBJ1-5|TRBV30|NA
CAWSVALNQPQHF
TGTGCCTGGAGTGTAGCTCTCAATCAGCCCCAGCATTTT
>TRBD2|TRBJ2-1|TRBV6-6|NA
CASRRAGGVDEQFF
TGTGCCAGCAGAAGGGCGGGAGGGGTCGATGAGCAGTTCTTC
>TRBD1|TRBJ2-1|TRBV5-1|NA
CASRTGQHNEQFF
TGCGCCAGCAGGACGGGACAGCACAATGAGCAGTTCTTC
>TRBD2|TRBJ2-1|TRBV27|few
CASSLLWTSVANEQFF
TGTGCCAGCAGTTTATTGTGGACTAGCGTAGCCAATGAGCAGTTCTTC
>NA|TRBJ1-5|TRBV7-2|once
CASTFGTANQPQHF
TGTGCCAGCACCTTCGGCACCGCCAATCAGCCCCAGCATTTT
>TRBD2|TRBJ2-7|TRBV6-5|NA
CASSLRTSGRYEQYF
TGTGCCAGCAGCCTTCGGACTAGCGGGAGGTACGAGCAGTACTTC
>NA|TRBJ1-4|TRBV5-1|NA
CASSLPVEKLFF
TGCGCCAGCAGCTTGCCTGTAGAAAAACTGTTTTTT
>NA|TRBJ2-3|TRBV11-3|NA
CASSLGGPTDTQYF
TGTGCCAGCAGCTTAGGGGGCCCCACAGATACGCAGTATTTT
>TRBD1|TRBJ1-1|TRBV6-5|NA
CASRFTGTGRIEAFF
TGTGCCAGCAGATTTACCGGGACAGGGCGGATTGAAGCTTTCTTT
>NA|TRBJ2-1|TRBV7-3|NA
CASSFTGTYNEQFF
TGTGCCAGCAGCTTCACCGGGACCTATAATGAGCAGTTCTTC
>NA|TRBJ2-1|TRBV10-3|once
CAISERQGNEQFF
TGTGCCATCAGTGAGCGTCAGGGGAATGAGCAGTTCTTC
>TRBD2|TRBJ2-3|TRBV7-2|NA
CASSFTRLAGARDTQYF
TGTGCCAGCAGCTTTACCCGACTAGCGGGAGCTCGAGATACGCAGTATTTT
>NA|TRBJ2-5|TRBV7-9|NA
CASSQDRLYGTQYF
TGTGCCAGCAGCCAGGACAGACTTTACGGGACCCAGTACTTC
>NA|TRBJ1-1|TRBV2|once
CASSTGRNTEAFF
TGTGCCAGCAGTACCGGGCGTAACACTGAAGCTTTCTTT
>TRBD1|TRBJ2-7|TRBV11-2|NA
CASSLGQGSPYEQYF
TGTGCCAGCAGCTTAGGACAGGGCTCCCCCTACGAGCAGTACTTC
>TRBD1|TRBJ1-3|TRBV7-9|NA
CASSPYSTGLGNTIYF
TGTGCCAGCAGCCCCTACTCGACAGGGCTAGGAAACACCATATATTTT
>NA|TRBJ2-1|TRBV7-6|NA
CASSLSGNRAREQFF
TGTGCCAGCAGCCTCTCGGGGAACAGGGCACGTGAGCAGTTCTTC